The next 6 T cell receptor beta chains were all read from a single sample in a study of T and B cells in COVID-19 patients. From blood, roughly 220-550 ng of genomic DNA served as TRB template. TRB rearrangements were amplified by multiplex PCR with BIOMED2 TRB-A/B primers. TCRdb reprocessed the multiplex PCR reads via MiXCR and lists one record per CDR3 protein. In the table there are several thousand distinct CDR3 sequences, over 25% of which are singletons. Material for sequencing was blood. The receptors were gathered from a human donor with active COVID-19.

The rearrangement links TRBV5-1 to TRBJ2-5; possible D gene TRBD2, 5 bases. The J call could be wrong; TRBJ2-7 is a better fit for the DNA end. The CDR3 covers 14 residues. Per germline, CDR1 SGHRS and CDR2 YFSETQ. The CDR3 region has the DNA TGCGCCAGCAGCTCCGGAGGCACGTTCTACGAGCAGTACTTC. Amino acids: CASSSGGTFYEQYF.

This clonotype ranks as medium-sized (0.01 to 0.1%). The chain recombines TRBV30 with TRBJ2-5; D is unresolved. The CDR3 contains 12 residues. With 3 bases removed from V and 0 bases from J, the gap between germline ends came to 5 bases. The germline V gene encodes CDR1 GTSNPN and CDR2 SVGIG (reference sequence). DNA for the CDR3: TGTGCCTGGAGACAGAACCAAGAGACCCAGTACTTC. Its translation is CAWRQNQETQYF. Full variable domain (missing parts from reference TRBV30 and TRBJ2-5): SQTIHQWPATLVQPVGSPLSLECTVEGTSNPNLYWYRQAAGRGLQLLFYSVGIGQISSEVPQNLSASRPQDRQFILSSKKLLLSDSGFYLCAWRQNQETQYFGPGTRLLVL.

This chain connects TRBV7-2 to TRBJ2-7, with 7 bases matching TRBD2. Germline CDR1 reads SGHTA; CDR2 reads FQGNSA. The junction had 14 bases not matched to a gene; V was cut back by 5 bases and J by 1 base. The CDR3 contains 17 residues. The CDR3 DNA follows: TGTGCCAGCAGCCTTAAGATAGGCGGGGGAGAGTCCTACGAGCAGTACTTC. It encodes CASSLKIGGGESYEQYF.

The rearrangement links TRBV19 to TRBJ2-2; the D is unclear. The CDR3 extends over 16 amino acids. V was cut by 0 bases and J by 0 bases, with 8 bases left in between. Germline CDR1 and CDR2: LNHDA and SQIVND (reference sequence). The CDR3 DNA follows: TGTGCCAGTAGTATAGATCTGGCACCGAACACCGGGGAGCTGTTTTTT. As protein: CASSIDLAPNTGELFF.

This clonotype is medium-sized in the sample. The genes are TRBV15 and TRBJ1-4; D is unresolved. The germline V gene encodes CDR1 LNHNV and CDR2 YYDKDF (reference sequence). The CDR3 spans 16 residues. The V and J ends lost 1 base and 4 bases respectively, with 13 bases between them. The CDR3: CATSRGIKGINEKLFF. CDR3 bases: TGTGCCACCAGCAGAGGTATTAAGGGCATTAATGAAAAACTGTTTTTT. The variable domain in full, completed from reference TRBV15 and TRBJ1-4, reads DAMVIQNPRYQVTQFGKPVTLSCSQTLNHNVMYWYQQKSSQAPKLLFHYYDKDFNNEADTPDNFQSRRPNTSFCFLDIRSPGLGDTAMYLCATSRGIKGINEKLFFGSGTQLSVL.

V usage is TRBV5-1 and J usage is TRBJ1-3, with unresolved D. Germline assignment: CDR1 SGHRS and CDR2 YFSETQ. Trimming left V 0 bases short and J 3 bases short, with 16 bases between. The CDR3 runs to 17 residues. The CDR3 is CASSLAAPASGGNTIYF. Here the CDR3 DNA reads TGCGCCAGCAGCTTGGCCGCTCCGGCATCAGGTGGAAACACCATATATTTT.